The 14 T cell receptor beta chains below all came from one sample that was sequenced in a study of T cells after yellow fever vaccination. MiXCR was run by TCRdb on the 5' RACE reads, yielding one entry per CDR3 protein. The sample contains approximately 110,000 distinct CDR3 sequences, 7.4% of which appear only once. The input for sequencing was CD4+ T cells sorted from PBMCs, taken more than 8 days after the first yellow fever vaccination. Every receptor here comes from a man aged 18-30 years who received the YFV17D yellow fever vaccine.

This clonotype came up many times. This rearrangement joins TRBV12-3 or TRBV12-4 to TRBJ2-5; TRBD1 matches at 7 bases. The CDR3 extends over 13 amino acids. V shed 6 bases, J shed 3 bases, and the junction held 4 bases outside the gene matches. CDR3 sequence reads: CASSRGQEETQYF. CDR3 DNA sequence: TGTGCCAGCAGCCGCGGACAGGAAGAGACCCAGTACTTC.

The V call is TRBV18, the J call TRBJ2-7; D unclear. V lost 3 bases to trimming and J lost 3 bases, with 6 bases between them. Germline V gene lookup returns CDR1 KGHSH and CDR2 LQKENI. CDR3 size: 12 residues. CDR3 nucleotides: TGTGCCAGCTCACCGGTTGACTACGAGCAGTACTTC. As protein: CASSPVDYEQYF.

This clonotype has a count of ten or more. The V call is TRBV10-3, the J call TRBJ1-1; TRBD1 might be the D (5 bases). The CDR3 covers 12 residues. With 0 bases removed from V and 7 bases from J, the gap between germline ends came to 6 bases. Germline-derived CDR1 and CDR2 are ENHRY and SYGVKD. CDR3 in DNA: TGTGCCATCAGTGAGTCCACAGGTGAAGCTTTCTTT. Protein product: CAISESTGEAFF.

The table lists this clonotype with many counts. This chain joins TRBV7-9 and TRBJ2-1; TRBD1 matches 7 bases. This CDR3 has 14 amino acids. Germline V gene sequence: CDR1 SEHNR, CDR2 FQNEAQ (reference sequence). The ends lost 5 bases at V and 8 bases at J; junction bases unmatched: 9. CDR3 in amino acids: CASSLRDRNYEQFF. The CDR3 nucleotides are TGTGCCAGCAGCCTCCGGGACAGAAACTATGAGCAGTTCTTC.

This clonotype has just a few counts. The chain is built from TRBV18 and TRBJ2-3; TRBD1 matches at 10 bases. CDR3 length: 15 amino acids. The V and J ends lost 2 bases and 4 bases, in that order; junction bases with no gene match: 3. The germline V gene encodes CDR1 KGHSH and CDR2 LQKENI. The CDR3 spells CASSPGTGAPDTQYF. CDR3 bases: TGTGCCAGCTCACCAGGGACAGGGGCTCCAGATACGCAGTATTTT.

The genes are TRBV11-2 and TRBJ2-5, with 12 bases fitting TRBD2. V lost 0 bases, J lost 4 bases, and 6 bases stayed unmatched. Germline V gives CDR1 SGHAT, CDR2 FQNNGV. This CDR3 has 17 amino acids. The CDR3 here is CASSLDHLAGGGETQYF. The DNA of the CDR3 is TGTGCCAGCAGCTTAGATCATCTAGCGGGGGGGGGAGAGACCCAGTACTTC.

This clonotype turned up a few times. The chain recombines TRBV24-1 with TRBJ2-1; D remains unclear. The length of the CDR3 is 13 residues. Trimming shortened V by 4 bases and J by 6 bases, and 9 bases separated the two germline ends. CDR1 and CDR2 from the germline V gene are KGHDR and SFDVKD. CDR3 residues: CATSETPANEQFF. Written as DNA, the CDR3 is TGTGCCACCAGTGAAACCCCCGCCAATGAGCAGTTCTTC.

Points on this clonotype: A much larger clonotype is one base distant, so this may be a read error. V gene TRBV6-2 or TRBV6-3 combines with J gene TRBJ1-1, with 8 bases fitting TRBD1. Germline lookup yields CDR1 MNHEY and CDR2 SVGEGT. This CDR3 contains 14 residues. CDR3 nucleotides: TGTGCCAGCATTCCAGGGGGCCTGAAGACTGAAGCTTTCTTT. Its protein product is CASIPGGLKTEAFF.

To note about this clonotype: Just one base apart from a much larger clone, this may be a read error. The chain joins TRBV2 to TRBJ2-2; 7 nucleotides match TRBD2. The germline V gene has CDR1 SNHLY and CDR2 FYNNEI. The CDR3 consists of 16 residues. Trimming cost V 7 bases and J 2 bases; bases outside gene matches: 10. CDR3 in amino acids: CASMVPGTINTGELFF. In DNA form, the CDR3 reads TGTGCCAGCATGGTACCCGGGACTATTAACACCGGGGAGCTGTTTTTT.

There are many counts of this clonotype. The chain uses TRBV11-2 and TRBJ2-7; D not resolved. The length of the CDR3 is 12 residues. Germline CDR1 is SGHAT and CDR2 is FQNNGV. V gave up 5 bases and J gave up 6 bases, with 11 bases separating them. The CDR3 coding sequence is TGTGCCAGCAGCACCACTTATAGCGAGCAGTACGTC. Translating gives CASSTTYSEQYV.

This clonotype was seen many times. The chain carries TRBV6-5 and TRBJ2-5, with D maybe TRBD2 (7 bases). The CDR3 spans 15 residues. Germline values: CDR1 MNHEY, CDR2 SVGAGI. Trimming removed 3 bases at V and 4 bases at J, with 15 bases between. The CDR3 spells CASSYRGGGRETQYF. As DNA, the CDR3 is TGTGCCAGCAGTTATAGGGGGGGGGGAAGAGAGACCCAGTACTTC.

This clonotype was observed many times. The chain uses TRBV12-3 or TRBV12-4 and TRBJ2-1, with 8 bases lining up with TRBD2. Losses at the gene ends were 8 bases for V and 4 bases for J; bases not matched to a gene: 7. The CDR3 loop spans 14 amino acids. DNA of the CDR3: TGTGCCAGCCGCGAGCGGGGGTTATACAATGAGCAGTTCTTC. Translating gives CASRERGLYNEQFF.

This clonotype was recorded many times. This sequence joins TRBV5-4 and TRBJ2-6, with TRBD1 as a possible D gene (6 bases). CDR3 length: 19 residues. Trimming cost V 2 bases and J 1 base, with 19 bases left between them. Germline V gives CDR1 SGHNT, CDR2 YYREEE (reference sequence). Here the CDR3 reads CASSLSPHPRGSGANVLTF. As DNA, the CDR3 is TGTGCCAGCAGCTTATCACCCCACCCTAGGGGGTCTGGGGCCAACGTCCTGACTTTC. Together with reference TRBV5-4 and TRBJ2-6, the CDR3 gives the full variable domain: ETGVTQSPTHLIKTRGQQVTLRCSSQSGHNTVSWYQQALGQGPQFIFQYYREEENGRGNFPPRFSGLQFPNYSSELNVNALELDDSALYLCASSLSPHPRGSGANVLTFGAGSRLTVL.

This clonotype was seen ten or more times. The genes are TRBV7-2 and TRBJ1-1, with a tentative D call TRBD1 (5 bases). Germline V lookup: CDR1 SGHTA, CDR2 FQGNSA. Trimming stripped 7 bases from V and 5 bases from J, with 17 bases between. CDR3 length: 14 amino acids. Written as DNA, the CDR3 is TGTGCCAGCATGGAATTTCAGGAGGGGACTGAAGCTTTCTTT. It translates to CASMEFQEGTEAFF.